These 12 T cell receptor beta chains share one sample of origin, sequenced in a study of long-term antiretroviral therapy in people with HIV. The run of the v3.0 immunoSEQ assay was at survey level. Data came from immunoSEQ multiplex PCR; TCRdb stores just in-frame clones and leaves some out. The table includes 8,000 to 10,000 clones, about 81% detected once. The sample here was unsorted PBMCs, taken 0.7 years after starting antiretroviral therapy. These receptors came from a man aged 35-49 years with HIV.

The chain uses TRBV27 and TRBJ2-7; 11 bases are a match to TRBD2. CDR1 is MNHEY and CDR2 is SMNVEV in the germline V gene (reference sequence). The CDR3 totals 15 residues. After removal of 6 bases from V and 5 bases from J, the junction contained 9 bases not matched to a gene. CDR3 sequence: CASRASGRTGNEQYF. Written as DNA, the CDR3 is TGTGCCAGCAGAGCTAGCGGGAGGACCGGCAACGAGCAGTACTTC.

J is TRBJ2-1 and V is TRBV7-6, with TRBD2 matching over 7 bases. The CDR3 sequence is 15 residues long. V lost 1 base, J lost 2 bases, and 2 bases stayed unmatched. Germline V gives CDR1 SGHVS, CDR2 FNYEAQ. Here the CDR3 reads CASSLGGTTYNEQFF. The DNA of the CDR3 is TGTGCCAGCAGCTTAGGGGGGACTACCTACAATGAGCAGTTCTTC.

V gene TRBV9 combines with J gene TRBJ2-2; weak D call: TRBD1 (5 bases). V lost 4 bases and J lost 1, with 17 bases in between. Germline V gene lookup returns CDR1 SGDLS and CDR2 YYNGEE. The CDR3 covers 17 residues. CDR3: CASSPPGQGRNTGELFF. The CDR3 DNA reads as TGTGCCAGCAGCCCCCCCGGCCAGGGAAGGAACACCGGGGAGCTGTTTTTT.

This clone came up once. The chain is built from TRBV14 and TRBJ2-1; D remains ambiguous. Germline CDR1 is SGHDN and CDR2 is FVKESK. CDR3 length equals 14 residues. The V gene lost 1 base and the J gene lost 3 bases, with 7 bases spanning the gap. CDR3 sequence: CASSQARLYNEQFF. CDR3 nucleotide sequence: TGTGCCAGCAGCCAAGCCAGACTCTACAATGAGCAGTTCTTC.

The chain joins TRBV5-4 to TRBJ2-3; the D gene is possibly TRBD2 (5 bases). The length of the CDR3 is 15 residues. V lost 5 bases to trimming and J lost 1 base, with 14 bases between them. Per the germline V gene, CDR1 is SGHNT and CDR2 is YYREEE (reference sequence). CDR3 in amino acids: CASRSGIGGTDTQYF. CDR3 in DNA: TGTGCCAGCAGGTCGGGAATTGGAGGCACAGATACGCAGTATTTT.

The V call is TRBV19, the J call TRBJ2-1; either TRBD1 or TRBD2 may supply D (7 bases each). Germline loops: CDR1 LNHDA, CDR2 SQIVND (reference sequence). The CDR3 contains 16 residues. Trimming pared 6 bases from V and 10 bases from J, leaving 25 bases between. This CDR3 reads CASRVSGGDFWMEQFF. CDR3 sequence (DNA): TGTGCCAGTAGAGTTTCAGGGGGGGACTTCTGGATGGAGCAGTTCTTC. Drawing the rest from reference TRBV19 and TRBJ2-1, the complete variable domain is DGGITQSPKYLFRKEGQNVTLSCEQNLNHDAMYWYRQDPGQGLRLIYYSQIVNDFQKGDIAEGYSVSREKKESFPLTVTSAQKNPTAFYLCASRVSGGDFWMEQFFGPGTRLTVL.

The gene calls are TRBV6-1 and TRBJ1-1; possible D gene TRBD1, 6 bases. This CDR3 has 12 residues. V was pared by 2 bases and J by 10 bases, with 11 bases between. In germline, CDR1 is MNHNS, CDR2 SASEGT. CDR3 DNA: TGTGCCAGCAGTGAACTACAGGGCAGAGCTTTCTTT. Encoded protein: CASSELQGRAFF.

The genes are TRBV4-2 and TRBJ2-5; D gene ambiguous. Germline V gene data show CDR1 as LGHNA and CDR2 as YNFKEQ. This CDR3 comprises 15 residues. The V and J ends lost 0 bases and 1 base respectively, with 9 bases between them. CDR3 nucleotides: TGTGCCAGCAGCCAAGAACCTACTTTCCAAGAGACCCAGTACTTC. This sequence encodes CASSQEPTFQETQYF.

The rearrangement uses TRBV10-3 and TRBJ2-5; 7 bases fit TRBD1. The CDR3 sequence is 15 residues long. CDR1 and CDR2 from the germline V gene are ENHRY and SYGVKD. The V gene end was trimmed by 4 bases and the J gene end by 3 bases; junction bases not matched to a gene: 8. CDR3 DNA sequence: TGTGCCATCAGTGGGTCTATAACAGGGGAAGAGACCCAGTACTTC. It yields the protein CAISGSITGEETQYF.

The rearrangement joins TRBV7-8 to TRBJ1-5; possible D gene TRBD1, 5 bases. Trimming shortened V by 0 bases and J by 2 bases, and 17 bases separated the two germline ends. Germline V CDR1 and CDR2: SGHVS, FQNEAQ. The CDR3 consists of 18 residues. CDR3 DNA sequence: TGTGCCAGCAGCTTAGCCAGTTTAGGGACCGTGGGCAATCAGCCCCAGCATTTT. This codes for CASSLASLGTVGNQPQHF.

The gene calls are TRBV28 and TRBJ1-5, with TRBD1 matching over 7 bases. The CDR3 is 14 amino acids. V lost 2 bases, J lost 2 bases, and 0 bases stayed unmatched. Germline V gene lookup returns CDR1 MDHEN and CDR2 SYDVKM. The CDR3 coding sequence is TGTGCCAGCAGTTTAGACAGGGGCAATCAGCCCCAGCATTTT. Translation: CASSLDRGNQPQHF.

This CDR3 is CASSESGLAGKQFF. The CDR3 bases are TGCGCCAGCAGTGAGTCGGGACTAGCGGGGAAGCAGTTCTTC. The chain couples TRBV10-2 to TRBJ2-1, with 13 bases aligning to TRBD2. J was trimmed by 11 bases and V by 0 bases; bases with no gene match: 1. CDR3 length: 14 amino acids. In germline, CDR1 is WSHSY, CDR2 SAAADI.